Shown below are 2 T cell receptor beta chains from a single sample sequenced in a study of CD8 T cells in ankylosing spondylitis. TCRdb recomputed calls from the 5' RACE reads with MiXCR, one row per CDR3 protein. The sample has around 180,000 distinct CDR3 sequences; under 15% are singletons. The specimen was blood, either unsorted or a sorted T cell fraction (not recorded which). Receptor source: a female donor with ankylosing spondylitis or in good health (not recorded which).

V and J are TRBV5-5 and TRBJ2-3; TRBD2 agrees at 10 bases. Germline V gives CDR1 SGHKS, CDR2 YYEKEE (reference sequence). CDR3 length: 16 amino acids. V shed 0 bases, J shed 3 bases, and the junction held 4 bases outside the gene matches. The CDR3 spells CASSLGAGGLTDTQYF. Written as DNA, the CDR3 is TGTGCCAGCAGCTTGGGAGCGGGAGGGTTGACAGATACGCAGTATTTT.

This clonotype was found many times. The V and J genes are TRBV18 and TRBJ2-6; D remains unclear. V dropped 2 bases and J dropped 2 bases, with 13 bases sitting between them. This CDR3 is 17 amino acids long. Germline V gene lookup returns CDR1 KGHSH and CDR2 LQKENI. The CDR3 nucleotides read TGTGCCAGCTCACCAATCCCGGACGGACCTGGGGCCAACGTCCTGACTTTC. Translating gives CASSPIPDGPGANVLTF.